These 5 T cell receptor beta chains were all obtained from the same sample, sequenced in a study of blood T cell repertoires in COVID-19. Data came from immunoSEQ multiplex PCR; TCRdb stores just in-frame clones and leaves some out. The sample lists 100,000 to 150,000 clones; about 83% were seen once. The specimen sequenced was peripheral blood. These receptors were obtained from a human donor in a cohort sampled during active COVID-19.

About this clone itself: Within the sample, other DNA sequences also encode this same CDR3. The chain employs TRBV3-1 (or the pseudogene TRBV3-2) and TRBJ2-5; tentatively, D is TRBD2 (6 bases). With 4 bases removed from V and 5 bases from J, the gap between germline ends came to 11 bases. The germline gives CDR1 LGHDT, CDR2 YNNKEL (reference sequence). The CDR3 extends over 13 amino acids. Here the CDR3 reads CASSLGGLETQYF. CDR3 sequence (DNA): TGTGCCAGCAGCCTGGGAGGCCTCGAGACCCAGTACTTC.

This chain joins TRBV6-5 and TRBJ1-1; 10 bases agree with TRBD1. This CDR3 is 14 amino acids long. Germline trimming cut 4 bases from V and 3 bases from J; bases unmatched to any gene: 2. Germline CDR1 and CDR2: MNHEY and SVGAGI. The CDR3 bases are TGTGCCAGCAGTTGGACAGGGGGTGACACTGAAGCTTTCTTT. Translation gives CASSWTGGDTEAFF.

The chain joins TRBV18 to TRBJ2-7; D uncertain. The germline gives CDR1 KGHSH, CDR2 LQKENI. CDR3 length equals 14 residues. The V end lost 3 bases, the J end lost 0 bases, and 9 bases lay between the germline ends. CDR3 DNA sequence: TGTGCCAGCTCACCGAGGAGTAGCTCCTACGAGCAGTACTTC. Amino acid sequence: CASSPRSSSYEQYF.

The chain uses TRBV18 and TRBJ2-3; TRBD2 matches at 12 bases. The J segment lost 5 bases and the V segment lost 2 bases, leaving 5 bases of the junction unmatched. Germline V gene data show CDR1 as KGHSH and CDR2 as LQKENI. CDR3 size: 16 residues. In DNA form, the CDR3 reads TGTGCCAGCTCACCATCGGGACTAGCGGGCTTAGATACGCAGTATTTT. It yields the protein CASSPSGLAGLDTQYF.

The chain carries TRBV9 and TRBJ2-2; maybe TRBD2 (5 bases). V was cut by 3 bases and J by 1 base, with 7 bases left in between. The CDR3 runs 14 residues. Per the germline V gene, CDR1 is SGDLS and CDR2 is YYNGEE. CDR3 sequence: CASSDEGNTGELFF. The CDR3 coding sequence is TGTGCCAGCAGCGACGAGGGGAACACCGGGGAGCTGTTTTTT.